This passage covers 13 T cell receptor beta chains from one sample sequenced in a study of PD-L1 blockade in urothelial cancer. Profiled with immunoSEQ multiplex PCR; TCRdb holds only in-frame clones, not every one. The repertoire has roughly 40,000 clones, around 88% of them found once; the top ten carry roughly a sixth. The sample was PBMCs, taken around atezolizumab (anti-PD-L1) treatment. The origin of the receptors is a man aged 55 to 70 with urothelial cancer.

This chain joins TRBV7-9 and TRBJ2-1; D might be TRBD1 (5 bases). Deletions cut 1 base from V and 0 bases from J, with 7 bases between. Looked up from germline, CDR1 is SEHNR and CDR2 is FQNEAQ (reference sequence). This CDR3 contains 15 residues. The CDR3 protein is CASSLEGHSYNEQFF. CDR3 in DNA: TGTGCCAGCAGCTTAGAGGGGCACTCCTACAATGAGCAGTTCTTC.

This clone was seen more than once but under ten times. The rearrangement links TRBV2 to TRBJ2-6, with D maybe TRBD2 (6 bases). The ends were cut back, 7 bases at V and 0 bases at J, with 16 bases in the middle. The CDR3 has 17 amino acids. Germline CDR1 reads SNHLY; CDR2 reads FYNNEI. The CDR3 DNA reads TGTGCCAGCACCCGGGACTTAGGAATCTCTGGGGCCAACGTCCTGACTTTC. Translation gives CASTRDLGISGANVLTF.

This clone was recorded once. CDR3 in amino acids: CASSPRVHETQYF. As DNA, the CDR3 is TGTGCCAGCAGTCCCAGGGTACACGAGACCCAGTACTTC. The rearrangement links TRBV28 to TRBJ2-5; D is perhaps TRBD1 (5 bases). CDR1 is MDHEN and CDR2 is SYDVKM in the germline V gene. V was cut by 5 bases and J by 5 bases, with 12 bases left in between. CDR3 length equals 13 residues.

This chain joins TRBV10-3 and TRBJ1-1; the D gene is possibly TRBD1 (5 bases). V was pared by 8 bases and J by 2 bases, with 15 bases between. CDR3 length equals 14 residues. CDR1 ENHRY and CDR2 SYGVKD come from the germline V gene. The CDR3 DNA follows: TGTGCCATCGGGGGGTCGGGGGATAACACTGAAGCTTTCTTT. It is translated as CAIGGSGDNTEAFF.

This clone was observed a single time. The chain joins TRBV29-1 to TRBJ2-1, with TRBD2 identical over 9 bases. This CDR3 has 14 residues. V trimming: 1 base; J trimming: 5 bases; junction bases outside the gene matches: 3. Germline values: CDR1 SQVTM, CDR2 ANQGSEA. The CDR3 sequence is CSVEGLADHNEQFF. In nucleotides, the CDR3 is TGCAGCGTTGAAGGACTAGCGGACCACAATGAGCAGTTCTTC.

V and J are TRBV28 and TRBJ2-1; 13 bases are shared with TRBD2. Germline V CDR1 and CDR2: MDHEN, SYDVKM. The CDR3 is 15 amino acids. V was pared by 6 bases and J by 8 bases, with 7 bases of the junction left unmatched. The CDR3 sequence is CASRRRLAGGYEQFF. The DNA for the CDR3 is TGTGCCAGCAGACGAAGACTAGCGGGAGGCTATGAGCAGTTCTTC.

The table lists this clone with a count of one. The chain couples TRBV4-2 to TRBJ2-1, with 8 bases identical to TRBD2. The germline gives CDR1 LGHNA, CDR2 YNFKEQ. V lost 4 bases and J lost 0; bases outside the gene matches: 11. The CDR3 extends over 18 amino acids. This CDR3 reads CASSPQLADAGSYNEQFF. The CDR3 coding sequence is TGTGCCAGCAGCCCCCAACTAGCGGATGCTGGCTCCTACAATGAGCAGTTCTTC.

This chain uses TRBV5-1 with TRBJ2-5, with TRBD2 matching 8 bases. After removal of 3 bases from V and 4 bases from J, the junction contained 8 bases not matched to a gene. The CDR3 runs 15 residues. CDR1 is SGHRS and CDR2 is YFSETQ in the germline V gene. In nucleotides, the CDR3 is TGCGCCAGCAGCTCCATCGGGGGGGCCGGAGAGACCCAGTACTTC. Protein sequence: CASSSIGGAGETQYF.

The chain couples TRBV30 to TRBJ2-5; 9 bases agree with TRBD2. Germline values: CDR1 GTSNPN, CDR2 SVGIG (reference sequence). The CDR3 is made up of 14 amino acids. The V and J ends lost 5 bases and 7 bases, in that order; junction bases with no gene match: 11. CDR3 sequence reads: CAWSGREGMGTQYF. The DNA for the CDR3 is TGTGCCTGGTCTGGGCGGGAGGGCATGGGGACCCAGTACTTC. The full variable domain, rest sourced from reference TRBV30 and TRBJ2-5, is SQTIHQWPATLVQPVGSPLSLECTVEGTSNPNLYWYRQAAGRGLQLLFYSVGIGQISSEVPQNLSASRPQDRQFILSSKKLLLSDSGFYLCAWSGREGMGTQYFGPGTRLLVL.

CDR3: CASSSPPGSGRVRDEQFF. CDR3 coding DNA: TGTGCCAGCAGTTCTCCCCCGGGAAGCGGGAGGGTCAGGGATGAGCAGTTCTTC. This chain connects TRBV28 to TRBJ2-1, with 10 positions matching TRBD2. V lost 4 bases to trimming and J lost 8 bases; unmatched junction nucleotides: 17. The CDR3 has 18 residues. CDR1 MDHEN and CDR2 SYDVKM come from the germline V gene. Full variable domain (outside the CDR3, taken from reference TRBV28 and TRBJ2-1): DVKVTQSSRYLVKRTGEKVFLECVQDMDHENMFWYRQDPGLGLRLIYFSYDVKMKEKGDIPEGYSVSREKKERFSLILESASTNQTSMYLCASSSPPGSGRVRDEQFFGPGTRLTVL.

J is TRBJ2-4 and V is TRBV12-2; TRBD1, the table's D call, lacks a check against the DNA. TRBV12-2 is flagged as a pseudogene. The CDR3 consists of 16 residues. As DNA, the CDR3 is TGTGCAAGTCGCTTAGATCTACGACAGGGGACAAACATTCAGTACTTC. This translates into CASRLDLRQGTNIQYF.

This clone turned up a few times. The J gene is TRBJ2-7, the V gene TRBV6-1, with D unclear. The CDR3 is made up of 13 amino acids. The germline V gene encodes CDR1 MNHNS and CDR2 SASEGT. Trimming took 4 bases from V and 3 from J, leaving 10 bases between them. CDR3 bases: TGTGCCAGCAGTGGCACTTCGAACTACGAGCAGTACTTC. As protein: CASSGTSNYEQYF.

V usage is TRBV28 and J usage is TRBJ2-1; D remains unclear. From germline, CDR1 is MDHEN and CDR2 SYDVKM. Trimming shortened V by 6 bases and J by 12 bases, and 12 bases separated the two germline ends. The CDR3 sequence is 11 residues long. The CDR3 is CASSWQLAQFF. In nucleotides, the CDR3 is TGTGCCAGCAGCTGGCAGTTAGCGCAGTTCTTC.